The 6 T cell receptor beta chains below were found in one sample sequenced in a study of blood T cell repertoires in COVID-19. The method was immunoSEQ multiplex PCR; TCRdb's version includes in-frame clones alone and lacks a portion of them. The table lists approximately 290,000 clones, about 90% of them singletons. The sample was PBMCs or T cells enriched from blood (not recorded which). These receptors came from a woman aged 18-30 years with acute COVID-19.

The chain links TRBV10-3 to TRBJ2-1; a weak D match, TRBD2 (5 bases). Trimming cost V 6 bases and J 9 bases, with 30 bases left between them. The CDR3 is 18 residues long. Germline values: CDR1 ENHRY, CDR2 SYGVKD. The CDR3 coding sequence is TGTGCCATCAGCGACTCTACCGCGGGCCTAGCCACTGGGAGTGAGCAGTTCTTC. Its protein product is CAISDSTAGLATGSEQFF.

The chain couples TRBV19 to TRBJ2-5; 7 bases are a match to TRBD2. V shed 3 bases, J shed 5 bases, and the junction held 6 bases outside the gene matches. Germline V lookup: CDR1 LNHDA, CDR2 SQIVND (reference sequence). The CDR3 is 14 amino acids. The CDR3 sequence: CASSIGRELETQYF. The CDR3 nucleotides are TGTGCCAGTAGTATCGGGCGGGAGTTGGAGACCCAGTACTTC.

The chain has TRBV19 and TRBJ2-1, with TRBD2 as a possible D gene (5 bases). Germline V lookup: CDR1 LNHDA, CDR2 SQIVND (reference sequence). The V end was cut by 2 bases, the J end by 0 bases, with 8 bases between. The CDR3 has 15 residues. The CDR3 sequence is CASSIRRVSYNEQFF. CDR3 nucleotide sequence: TGTGCCAGTAGTATAAGGCGGGTCTCCTACAATGAGCAGTTCTTC.

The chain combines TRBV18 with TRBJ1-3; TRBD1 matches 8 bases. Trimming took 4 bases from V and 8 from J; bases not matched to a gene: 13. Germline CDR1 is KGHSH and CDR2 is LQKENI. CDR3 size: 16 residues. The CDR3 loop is CASSLSGPGGSDTIYF. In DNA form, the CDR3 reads TGTGCCAGCTCACTTTCGGGTCCAGGGGGCTCGGACACCATATATTTT.

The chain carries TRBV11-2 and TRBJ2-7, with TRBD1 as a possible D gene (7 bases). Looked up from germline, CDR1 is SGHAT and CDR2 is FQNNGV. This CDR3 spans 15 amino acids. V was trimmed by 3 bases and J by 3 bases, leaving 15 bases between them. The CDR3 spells CASSFPPGGLYEQYF. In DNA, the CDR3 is TGTGCCAGCAGCTTCCCACCAGGGGGACTCTACGAGCAGTACTTC.

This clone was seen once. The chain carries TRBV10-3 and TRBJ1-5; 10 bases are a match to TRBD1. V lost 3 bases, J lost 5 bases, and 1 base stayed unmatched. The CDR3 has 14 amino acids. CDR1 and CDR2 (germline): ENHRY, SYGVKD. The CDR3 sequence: CAISDGQGDQPQHF. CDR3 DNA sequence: TGTGCCATCAGTGACGGACAGGGGGATCAGCCCCAGCATTTT.